These 6 T cell receptor beta chains were all obtained from the same sample, sequenced in a study of cytomegalovirus exposure and HLA in healthy donors. The PCR ran on 60 Vbeta and 13 Jbeta primers. The table came from immunoSEQ multiplex PCR; TCRdb's copy has only in-frame clones and leaves some out. The sample shows roughly 130,000 clones, under 90% of them seen only once. The sequenced material came from PBMCs. Every receptor here comes from a woman in her thirties or forties in good health and CMV-seronegative.

The DNA for the CDR3 is TGCGCCAGCAGCTTGGGATCTCTACAGGGGGCGAAGGGCTACACCTTC. It encodes CASSLGSLQGAKGYTF. The chain recombines TRBV5-1 with TRBJ1-2; 9 bases align to TRBD1. The CDR3 is made up of 16 amino acids. Germline V CDR1 and CDR2: SGHRS, YFSETQ. After removal of 0 bases from V and 8 bases from J, the junction contained 11 bases not matched to a gene. The whole variable domain, filled in from reference TRBV5-1 and TRBJ1-2, reads KAGVTQTPRYLIKTRGQQVTLSCSPISGHRSVSWYQQTPGQGLQFLFEYFSETQRNKGNFPGRFSGRQFSNSRSEMNVSTLELGDSALYLCASSLGSLQGAKGYTFGSGTRLTVV.

The chain has TRBV28 and TRBJ2-4, with TRBD1 as a possible D gene (6 bases). The CDR3 spans 15 residues. V gave up 4 bases and J gave up 0 bases, with 10 bases separating them. CDR1 is MDHEN and CDR2 is SYDVKM in the germline V gene. The CDR3: CASSSPGVAKNIQYF. The CDR3 DNA sequence: TGTGCCAGCAGTTCCCCAGGGGTAGCCAAAAACATTCAGTACTTC.

This clone was observed a handful of times. The genes are TRBV5-5 and TRBJ1-1, with a tentative D call TRBD1 (5 bases). The CDR3 runs 13 residues. The germline CDR1 and CDR2 sequences are SGHKS and YYEKEE (reference sequence). V was clipped by 2 bases and J by 3 bases, with 8 bases between them. The DNA for the CDR3 is TGTGCCAGCAGCTTCGCGGGGGACACTGAAGCTTTCTTT. Translating gives CASSFAGDTEAFF.

There are a few counts of this clone. The chain joins TRBV7-9 to TRBJ2-7; tentative D call: TRBD1 (6 bases). Germline CDR1 SEHNR, CDR2 FQNEAQ (reference sequence). This CDR3 has 14 amino acids. V shed 4 bases and J shed 0 bases, with 10 bases lying between them. The CDR3 region has the DNA TGTGCCAGCAGCTACCCAGGGGTCTCCTACGAGCAGTACTTC. Translating gives CASSYPGVSYEQYF. Together with reference TRBV7-9 and TRBJ2-7, the CDR3 gives the full variable domain: DTGVSQNPRHKITKRGQNVTFRCDPISEHNRLYWYRQTLGQGPEFLTYFQNEAQLEKSRLLSDRFSAERPKGSFSTLEIQRTEQGDSAMYLCASSYPGVSYEQYFGPGTRLTVT.

J is TRBJ1-2 and V is TRBV5-1; a possible D gene is TRBD1 (5 bases). The V and J ends lost 4 bases and 6 bases respectively, with 16 bases between them. Germline CDR1 is SGHRS and CDR2 is YFSETQ. CDR3 size: 14 residues. CDR3: CASSTTSGSNGYTF. Written as DNA, the CDR3 is TGCGCCAGCAGCACTACGTCAGGGTCTAATGGCTACACCTTC.

V and J are TRBV28 and TRBJ2-7, with 9 nucleotides matching TRBD1. V shed 4 bases, J shed 1 base, and the junction held 8 bases outside the gene matches. CDR3 length: 16 residues. Germline V gene data show CDR1 as MDHEN and CDR2 as SYDVKM. The CDR3 coding sequence is TGTGCCAGCAGTTCCCGGGACAGGGCTGGATCCTACGAGCAGTACTTC. This translates into CASSSRDRAGSYEQYF.